The clone carrying this T cell receptor (beta chain) was counted only a few times. This specimen comes from a study of T-cell reconstitution after alpha-beta-depleted transplantation in children. J was trimmed by 3 bases and V by 6 bases; bases with no gene match: 3. Per germline, CDR1 MDHEN and CDR2 SYDVKM. CDR3 length equals 13 residues. Construction of the TCRbeta library involved unique molecular identifiers. TCRdb called the PCR reads again in MiXCR, with one record for every CDR3 protein. The sample shows 90,000 to 100,000 distinct CDR3 sequences, 20% to 30% of them seen only once. The source of this sequence is a boy under 10 years old with acute lymphoblastic leukemia, due to receive a stem cell transplant. Specimen: PBMCs, collected before TCRalphabeta/CD19-depleted stem cell transplant. The chain links TRBV28 to TRBJ2-7, with 9 bases that match TRBD2. The CDR3 region is CASRSSGDYEQYF. The DNA for the CDR3 is TGTGCCAGCAGATCTAGCGGGGACTACGAGCAGTACTTC. The full variable domain, its missing parts supplied by reference TRBV28 and TRBJ2-7, is DVKVTQSSRYLVKRTGEKVFLECVQDMDHENMFWYRQDPGLGLRLIYFSYDVKMKEKGDIPEGYSVSREKKERFSLILESASTNQTSMYLCASRSSGDYEQYFGPGTRLTVT.